Sequencing of this T cell receptor beta chain was carried out in a study of cytomegalovirus exposure and HLA in healthy donors. Amplification used 60 Vbeta primers and 13 Jbeta primers. The method was immunoSEQ multiplex PCR; TCRdb's version includes in-frame clones alone and lacks a portion of them. The sample holds about 110,000 clones, 82% seen once. Germline trimming cut 1 base from V and 3 bases from J; bases unmatched to any gene: 10. Germline loops: CDR1 SGHNT, CDR2 YYREEE (reference sequence). The CDR3 spans 17 residues. Sequences were obtained from PBMCs. The rearrangement uses TRBV5-4 and TRBJ2-7; TRBD1 matches at 10 bases. This TCR derives from a man between 25 and 39 years old in good health and CMV-seropositive. CDR3 region: CASSLLFSGQGNYEQYF. CDR3 sequence (DNA): TGTGCCAGCAGCTTGCTCTTTTCGGGACAGGGGAACTACGAGCAGTACTTC.